This paragraph reports one TCR beta chain. This clone was found a few times. Its recognized antigen is unknown. No base quality values were provided; no much bigger clone lies one nucleotide off. This sample is part of a study of long-term antiretroviral therapy in people with HIV (dated by TCRdb to the early 2020s). Regarding the complete study: The earliest samples were collected approximately a decade before the 2015 WHO recommendation for immediate ART, a period when ART was typically delayed until CD4 counts fell. A retrospective serial study tested whether changes in peripheral blood TRB repertoire composition and diversity were associated with ART initiation and durable HIV suppression. A total of over 150 cryopreserved PBMC samples came from around 30 adults with confirmed HIV infection and were collected serially over a mean of around 6 years (range 1-12). Of the 30 participants with HIV, ten to eleven were female. No cross-contamination during QIAcube processing turned up in test extractions that ran a monoclonal T-cell line alongside around 34 polyclonal samples. Broad study findings and their caveats: The samples were dated from about 2004 to 2018, and the ART regimens that were used may be less effective than current ART regimens. ART initiation was associated with a significant increase in TRB diversity, but diversity stayed significantly below transplant donor controls even after long-term ART. Because cell numbers in pre-ART samples were limited, unsorted PBMC were profiled instead of sorted CD4+ and CD8+ T cells. Inferences about post-ART repertoire changes are limited because no data were available on ART adherence, viral resistance or therapy changes. At every time point, the repertoire was dominated by expanded TRB clones first identified before ART initiation, although this dominance fluctuated and, in many PLHIV, declined after ART. HIV repertoires had narrower CDR3 length ranges than controls, and the network structure suggested an antigen-experienced repertoire that shifted only slightly toward naive after ART. Because PBMC availability was limited, only the TCR beta chain was sequenced, with no alpha chain pairing.

Sequencing of the TRB variable region was done with the immunoSEQ hsTCRB v3.0 assay at survey level resolution. A depth of 40,000-50,000 T-cell genomes per sample was targeted for TRB sequencing. Pooled TRB libraries were sequenced on an Illumina MiSeq with a v3 150-cycle kit. Per the original workflow: Repertoire analysis was performed in R inside a reproducible Nextflow workflow that covered QC, data transformation and analysis. LymphoSeq2, an R package for AIRR-Seq data exploration, was used to implement custom analyses. A few samples yielding fewer than 5000 total TRB sequences were excluded, leaving over 150 analyzed HIV repertoires. Among the 170 to 200 HIV repertoires that were kept, roughly 58 were collected before ART initiation and roughly 130 were collected after ART initiation. Repertoires were downsampled to 5000 TRB nucleotide sequences, and summary statistics were averaged over 100 downsampling iterations. The analysis kept only TRB sequences whose CDR3 regions were at least seven amino acids long. Diversity was measured with a Shannon entropy-derived clonality score and the Gini coefficient. In repertoire networks, the top 5000 CDR3 amino acid sequences were linked whenever an edit distance of one separated two sequences. For TRB CDR3 amino acid sequences, antigen specificity groups and MHC restriction were predicted with GLIPH2. CDR3 amino acid sequences were matched against VDJdb and McPAS-TCR to flag known CMV, EBV, HIV or tissue antigen associations. Pre-ART, post-ART and control groups were compared with Wilcoxon signed-rank tests and Holm-Bonferroni correction. The clones in this table, taken by TCRdb from immuneACCESS, are in-frame only. Not every clone is retained; where verified, under half of the shortfall comes from an unresolved V gene, and the cause of the rest is unknown. Clone size and the V and J calls come from that table; the DNA yielded D and trimming. This sample holds 20,000 to 25,000 clones; about nine tenths were observed only once. The ten largest clones take up roughly 8% of the sample.

Participants were included only if at least one PBMC sample before ART initiation and at least two post-ART samples were available. All participants with HIV were treated in the United States of America. Before DNA extraction, cryopreserved samples of roughly 0.85-11 million PBMC were thawed and then washed. At the time of the earliest PBMC sample, participants with HIV were aged between about 23 and 54 years. PBMC samples from each participant spanned 1-4 timepoints before ART initiation and 2-8 timepoints after ART initiation, with a median of 7 samples. For every participant, serial HIV viral load, CD4+ T-cell count, ART history and demographic data were obtained. A Qiagen kit on a QIAcube was used to extract genomic DNA from unsorted PBMC, with samples processed in batches of 12. This sequence was found in a man younger than 35 with HIV. The source material was unsorted PBMCs, sampled 0.2 years before starting antiretroviral therapy.

The CDR3 protein: CASSSVPSAYEQYF. The sequenced DNA: TGTGCCAGCAGTTCGGTACCTTCAGCTTACGAGCAGTACTTC. The chain employs TRBV6-1 and TRBJ2-7; the D gene is unclear. Deletion took 5 bases off V and 4 bases off J, with a span of 15 bases between the germline ends. For CDR1 and CDR2, the germline V gene lists MNHNS and SASEGT. From its cysteine to its phenylalanine, the CDR3 spans 14 amino acids. This entry keeps only the CDR3 DNA: 42 bases, framed from base 1.